What follows is one TCR beta chain and its context. Its cognate antigen is unknown. These data originate in a study of cytomegalovirus exposure and HLA in healthy donors. Study details: Sequencing of some 190 million T cells in an earlier analysis found some 100 million unique TCR beta sequences. Researchers found that more than 70% of almost 400 genotyped donors fell within the Caucasian-associated ancestry cluster. Study-wide points: Analyzed later, association rates of TCRs varied across HLA loci, with DRB1 most and HLA-C fewest. Associated with cytomegalovirus, according to the listing, were around 160 TCR beta chains.

With 60 Vbeta and 13 Jbeta primers, the PCR was carried out. Profiled with immunoSEQ multiplex PCR; TCRdb holds only in-frame clones, not every one. The table lists approximately 150,000 clones, roughly 79% of them singletons. Germline V gene lookup returns CDR1 SGHTA and CDR2 FQGNSA. This CDR3 has 13 residues. V lost 8 bases to trimming and J lost 0 bases; unmatched junction nucleotides: 1. This TCR was sampled from a woman in her forties in good health and CMV-seronegative. V is TRBV7-2 and J is TRBJ2-1, with TRBD2 matching over 7 bases. The specimen sequenced was PBMCs. The CDR3 region has the DNA TGTGCCAGCCAGCGGGACTCCTACAATGAGCAGTTCTTC. Protein sequence: CASQRDSYNEQFF. The variable domain in full, completed from reference TRBV7-2 and TRBJ2-1, reads GAGVSQSPSNKVTEKGKDVELRCDPISGHTALYWYRQSLGQGLEFLIYFQGNSAPDKSGLPSDRFSAERTGGSVSTLTIQRTQQEDSAVYLCASQRDSYNEQFFGPGTRLTVL.